A selection of T cell receptor beta chains follows, all from one sample in a study of T cells in Graves' hyperthyroidism and ophthalmopathy. In TCRdb, the multiplex PCR reads were re-called with MiXCR into one record per CDR3 protein. The sample lists hundreds of thousands of distinct CDR3 sequences, 40% to 55% occurring once. The sample consisted of peripheral blood or thyroid tissue (not recorded which). The source is a young woman with Graves' hyperthyroidism. Each CDR3 is given with its conserved first and last residue.

v_call,j_call,cdr3_aa
TRBV20-1,TRBJ1-1,CSAQAGVTNTEAFF
TRBV19,TRBJ1-1,CASSEGTGRNTEAFF
TRBV29-1,TRBJ2-5,CSVVDAGETQYF
TRBV7-9,TRBJ1-2,CASRSRGGYGYTF
TRBV29-1,TRBJ1-5,CSSPTGGWPQHF
TRBV7-3,TRBJ1-1,CASRRIGDTEAFF
TRBV25-1,TRBJ1-2,CASSDPQTGLGGYTF
TRBV6-1,TRBJ2-7,CASGRPSNEQYF
TRBV7-6,TRBJ2-7,CASSLYPSGSSYEQYF
TRBV7-6,TRBJ2-1,CATASGGRVF
TRBV20-1,TRBJ1-5,CSARDGTLQPQHF
TRBV7-9,TRBJ1-1,CASSFHRGAVNTEAFF
TRBV14,TRBJ1-4,CASSQGTGTNEKLFF
TRBV2,TRBJ1-5,CASSEVSGSNQPQHF
TRBV7-9,TRBJ2-6,CASSSLGGSSGANVLTF
TRBV5-1,TRBJ1-2,CASSLEVTGGQGYTF
TRBV7-8,TRBJ2-7,CASSSGQIGYEQYF
TRBV20-1,TRBJ2-5,CSAPGGVLETQYF